The entry below gives a single TCR beta chain sequence along with its context. What it recognizes is unknown. The data originate from a study of graft-versus-host responses after intestinal transplantation. The overall study: Tacrolimus and steroids were given for around 3 years to all recipients after anti-thymocyte globulin induction. Study-level findings and limits: Allograft clonal ratios (graft-versus-host to host-versus-graft) were high in patients who had graft-donor T cell macrochimerism.

The CDR3 length is 17 residues. V lost 4 bases and J lost 4, with 21 bases in between. In germline, CDR1 is SEHNR, CDR2 FQNEAQ (reference sequence). Assay used: immunoSEQ multiplex PCR; TCRdb lists only in-frame clones, some missing. The sample comprises just under 85,000 clones, approximately 90% of which are singletons, and 7.6% rests with the top ten. The receptor was isolated from a human donor who was the organ donor for an intestinal transplant. V and J are TRBV7-9 and TRBJ2-3, with D perhaps TRBD2 (6 bases). The source material was unstimulated CD8+ T cells sorted from spleen or lymph node cells, sampled before transplant. DNA of the CDR3: TGTGCCAGCAGCTCCCCCCCCAGCTCTCGGAGGGCAGATACGCAGTATTTT. Its protein product is CASSSPPSSRRADTQYF.